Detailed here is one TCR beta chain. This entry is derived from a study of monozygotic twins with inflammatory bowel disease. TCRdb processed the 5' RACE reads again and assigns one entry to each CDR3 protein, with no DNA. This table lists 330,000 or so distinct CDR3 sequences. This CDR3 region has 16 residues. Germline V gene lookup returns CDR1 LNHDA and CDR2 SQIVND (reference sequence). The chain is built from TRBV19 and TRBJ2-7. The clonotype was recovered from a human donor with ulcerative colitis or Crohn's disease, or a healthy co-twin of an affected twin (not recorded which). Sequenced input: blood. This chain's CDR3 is CASSIHGLAEIYEQYF.